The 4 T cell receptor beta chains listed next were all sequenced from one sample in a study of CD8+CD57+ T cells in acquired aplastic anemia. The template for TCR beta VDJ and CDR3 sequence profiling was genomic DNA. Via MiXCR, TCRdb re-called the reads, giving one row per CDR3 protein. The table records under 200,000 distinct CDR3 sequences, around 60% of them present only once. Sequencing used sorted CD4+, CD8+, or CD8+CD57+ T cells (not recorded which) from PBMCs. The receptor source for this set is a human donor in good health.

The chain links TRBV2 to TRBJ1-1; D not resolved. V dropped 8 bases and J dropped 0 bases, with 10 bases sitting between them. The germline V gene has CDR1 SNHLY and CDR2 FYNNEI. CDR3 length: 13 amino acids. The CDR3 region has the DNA TGTGCCAGCTGCCCGAACTTGAACACTGAAGCTTTCTTT. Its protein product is CASCPNLNTEAFF.

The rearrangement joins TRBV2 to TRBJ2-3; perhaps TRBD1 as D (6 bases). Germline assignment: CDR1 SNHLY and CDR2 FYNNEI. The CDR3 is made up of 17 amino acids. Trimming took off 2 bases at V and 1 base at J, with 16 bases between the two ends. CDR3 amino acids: CASSERLRAGGTDTQYF. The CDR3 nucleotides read TGTGCCAGCAGTGAACGACTGAGGGCAGGGGGCACAGATACGCAGTATTTT. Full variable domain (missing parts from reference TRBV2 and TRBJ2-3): EPEVTQTPSHQVTQMGQEVILRCVPISNHLYFYWYRQILGQKVEFLVSFYNNEISEKSEIFDDQFSVERPDGSNFTLKIRSTKLEDSAMYFCASSERLRAGGTDTQYFGPGTRLTVL.

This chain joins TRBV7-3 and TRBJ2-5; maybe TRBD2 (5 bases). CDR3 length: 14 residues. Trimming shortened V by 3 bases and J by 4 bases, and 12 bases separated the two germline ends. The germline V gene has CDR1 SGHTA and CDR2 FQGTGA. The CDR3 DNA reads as TGTGCCAGCAGCTTGAATCCCGCGGGAGAGACCCAGTACTTC. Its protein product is CASSLNPAGETQYF.

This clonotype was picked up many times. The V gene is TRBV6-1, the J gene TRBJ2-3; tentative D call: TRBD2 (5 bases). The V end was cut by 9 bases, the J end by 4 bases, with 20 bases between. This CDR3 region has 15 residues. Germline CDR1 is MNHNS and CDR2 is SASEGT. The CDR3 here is CASLRGLVGADTQYF. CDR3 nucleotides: TGTGCCAGTTTAAGAGGGCTGGTCGGGGCAGATACGCAGTATTTT.